This TCR beta chain originates from a study of monozygotic twins with inflammatory bowel disease. TCRdb re-called the 5' RACE reads and catalogs CDR3 proteins one per entry, DNA excluded. The listing contains over 110,000 distinct CDR3 sequences. The specimen sequenced was blood. This TCR came from a human donor with ulcerative colitis or Crohn's disease, or a healthy co-twin of an affected twin (not recorded which).

The CDR3 sequence: CASSLIGQSGELFF. The chain combines TRBV12-3 or TRBV12-4 with TRBJ2-2; TCRdb proposes TRBD1, but this gene call is untestable without DNA. The CDR3 is 14 amino acids.